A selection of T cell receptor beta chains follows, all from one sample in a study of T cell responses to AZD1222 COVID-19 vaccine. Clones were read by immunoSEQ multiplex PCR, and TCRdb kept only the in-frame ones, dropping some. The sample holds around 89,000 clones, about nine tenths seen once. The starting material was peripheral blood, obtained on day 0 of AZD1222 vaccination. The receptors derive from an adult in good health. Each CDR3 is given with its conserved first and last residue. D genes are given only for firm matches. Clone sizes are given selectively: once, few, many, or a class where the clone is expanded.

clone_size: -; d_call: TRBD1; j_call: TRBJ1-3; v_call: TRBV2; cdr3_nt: TGTGCCAGCAGGGGGACAGTAGACTCTGGAAACACCATATATTTT; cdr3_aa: CASRGTVDSGNTIYF
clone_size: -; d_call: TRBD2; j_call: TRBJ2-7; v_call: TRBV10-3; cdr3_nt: TGTGCCATCAGTGATGGGCTAGCGGGAGGACTAGGCGAGCAGTACTTC; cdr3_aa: CAISDGLAGGLGEQYF
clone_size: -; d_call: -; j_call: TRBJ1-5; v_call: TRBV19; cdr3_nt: TGTGCCAGTAGTATCCGACAGAATCAGCCCCAGCATTTT; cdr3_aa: CASSIRQNQPQHF
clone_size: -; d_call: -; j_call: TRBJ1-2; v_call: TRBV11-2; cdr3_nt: TGTGCCAGCAGCTTAGACAGCCCCTATGGCTACACCTTC; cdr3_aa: CASSLDSPYGYTF
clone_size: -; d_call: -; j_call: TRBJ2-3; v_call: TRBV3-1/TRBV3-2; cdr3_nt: TGTGCCAGCAGCCAAGATTACAGCACAGATACGCAGTATTTT; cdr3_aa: CASSQDYSTDTQYF
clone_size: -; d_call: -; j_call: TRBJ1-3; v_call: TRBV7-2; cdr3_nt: TGTGCCAGCAGCTTAGCCCCGGACAGAATCAACACCATATATTTT; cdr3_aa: CASSLAPDRINTIYF
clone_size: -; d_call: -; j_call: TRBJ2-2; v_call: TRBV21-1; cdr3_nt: TGTGCCAGCAGCACCTTCCGGCGGGGGGTACGGCTCATTGGTACCGAAGTTCGTGAGCTGTTTTTT; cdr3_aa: CASSTFRRGVRLIGTEVRELFF
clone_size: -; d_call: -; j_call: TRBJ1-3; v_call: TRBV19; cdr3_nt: TGTGCCAGTTTTGACCTAGGGGCCCCTGGGTCTGGAAACACCATATATTTT; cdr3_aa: CASFDLGAPGSGNTIYF
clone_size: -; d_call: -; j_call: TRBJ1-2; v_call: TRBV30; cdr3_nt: TGTGCCTGGACCGGGACATCCCACTATGGCTACACCTTC; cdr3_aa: CAWTGTSHYGYTF
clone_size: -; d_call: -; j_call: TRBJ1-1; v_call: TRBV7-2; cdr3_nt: TGTGCCAGCAGCTCGGGCTCAGCCTATGAAGCTTTCTTT; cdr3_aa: CASSSGSAYEAFF
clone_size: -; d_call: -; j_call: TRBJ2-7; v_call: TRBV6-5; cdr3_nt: TGTGCCAGCATGAGTCCAGGGAAATACGAGCAGTACTTC; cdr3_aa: CASMSPGKYEQYF
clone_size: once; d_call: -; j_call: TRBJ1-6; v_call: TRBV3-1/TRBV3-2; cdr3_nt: TGTGCCAGCAGAGGGTATAATTCACCCCTCCACTTT; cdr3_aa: CASRGYNSPLHF
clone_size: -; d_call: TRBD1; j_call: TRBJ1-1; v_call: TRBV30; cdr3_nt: TGTGCCTGGAGTAGAAGGACAGGGGGGACTGAAGCTTTCTTT; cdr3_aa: CAWSRRTGGTEAFF
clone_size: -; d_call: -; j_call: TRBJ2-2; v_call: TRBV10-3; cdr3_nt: TGTGCCATCAGGGCAACCTCGAACACCGGGGAGCTGTTTTTT; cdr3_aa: CAIRATSNTGELFF
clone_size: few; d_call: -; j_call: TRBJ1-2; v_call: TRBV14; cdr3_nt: TGTGCCAGCAGCCTAGGAGTTTGGTCTGGCTACACCTTC; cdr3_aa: CASSLGVWSGYTF
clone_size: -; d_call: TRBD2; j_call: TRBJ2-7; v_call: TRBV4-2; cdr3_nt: TGTGCCAGCAGCCAAGCCGGGACTAGCGGGTACGAGCAGTACTTC; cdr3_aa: CASSQAGTSGYEQYF
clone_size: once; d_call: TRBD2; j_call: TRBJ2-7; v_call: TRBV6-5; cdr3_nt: TGTGCCAGCAGGAGGGAGGGCGACGAGCAGTACTTC; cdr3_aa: CASRREGDEQYF
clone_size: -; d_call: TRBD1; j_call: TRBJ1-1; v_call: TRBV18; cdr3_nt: TGTGCCAGCTCACCATGGAACCCGGGACAGGGAAACACTGAAGCTTTCTTT; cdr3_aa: CASSPWNPGQGNTEAFF
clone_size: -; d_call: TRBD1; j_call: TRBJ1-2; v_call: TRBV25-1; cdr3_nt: TGTGCCAGCAGCCCCCCAGGGGGCAGGGGGATTGCTGGCTACACCTTC; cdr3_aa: CASSPPGGRGIAGYTF
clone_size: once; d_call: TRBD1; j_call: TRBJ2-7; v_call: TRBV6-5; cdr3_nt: TGTGCCAGCAAGAGACAGGGGAGCATCGAGCAGTACTTC; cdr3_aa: CASKRQGSIEQYF
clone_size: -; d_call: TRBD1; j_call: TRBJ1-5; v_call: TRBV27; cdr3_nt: TGTGCCAGCAGGGGGACAGGGGCGAGGCAGCCCCAGCATTTT; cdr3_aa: CASRGTGARQPQHF
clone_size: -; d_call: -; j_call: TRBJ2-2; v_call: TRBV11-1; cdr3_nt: TGTGCCAGCAGCTCAGGGCGGGTTGGCACCGGGGAGCTGTTTTTT; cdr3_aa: CASSSGRVGTGELFF
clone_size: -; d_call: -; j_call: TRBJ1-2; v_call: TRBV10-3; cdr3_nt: TGTGCCATCAGTGTCGACGCCTATGGCTACACCTTC; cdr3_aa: CAISVDAYGYTF
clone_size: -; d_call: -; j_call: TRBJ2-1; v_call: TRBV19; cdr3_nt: TGTGCCAGTAGTATAGCGCGAGCAAATGAGCAGTTCTTC; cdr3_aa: CASSIARANEQFF
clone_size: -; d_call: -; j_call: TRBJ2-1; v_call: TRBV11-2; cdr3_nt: TGTGCCAGCGCAAAACAGGGAATCTACAATGAGCAGTTCTTC; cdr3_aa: CASAKQGIYNEQFF
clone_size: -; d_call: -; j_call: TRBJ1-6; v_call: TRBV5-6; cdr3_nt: TGTGCCAGCAGCTTGACGGGGCGCGAGTATTCACCCCTCCACTTT; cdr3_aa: CASSLTGREYSPLHF
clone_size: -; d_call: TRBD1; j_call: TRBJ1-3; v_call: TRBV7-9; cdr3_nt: TGTGCCAGCAGCACAGGGGATTTGTCTGGAAACACCATATATTTT; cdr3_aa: CASSTGDLSGNTIYF
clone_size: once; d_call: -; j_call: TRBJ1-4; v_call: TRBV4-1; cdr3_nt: TGCGCCAGCAGCCAAGTTACGTTTAATGAAAAACTGTTTTTT; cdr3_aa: CASSQVTFNEKLFF
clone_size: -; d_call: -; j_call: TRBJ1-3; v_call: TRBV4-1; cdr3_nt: TGCGCCAGCAGCCAAGAGAGGACAGTGACTGGAAACACCATATATTTT; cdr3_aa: CASSQERTVTGNTIYF
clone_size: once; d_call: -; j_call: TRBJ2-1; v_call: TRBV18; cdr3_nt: TGTGCCAGCTCACCGGGACGGGGGATTGGTGAGCAGTTCTTC; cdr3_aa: CASSPGRGIGEQFF
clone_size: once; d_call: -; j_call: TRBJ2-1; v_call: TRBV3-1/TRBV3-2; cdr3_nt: TGTGCCAGCAGCCAAGATCGTCGGGGGAATGAGCAGTTCTTC; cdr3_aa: CASSQDRRGNEQFF
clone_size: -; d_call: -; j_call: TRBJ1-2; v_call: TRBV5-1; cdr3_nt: TGCGCCAGCACAGGTCCAGAGGGCCACTATGGCTACACCTTC; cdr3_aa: CASTGPEGHYGYTF
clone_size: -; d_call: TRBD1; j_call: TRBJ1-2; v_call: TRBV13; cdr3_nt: TGTGCCAGCAGCGGACGGACAGGGCATGGCTACACCTTC; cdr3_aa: CASSGRTGHGYTF
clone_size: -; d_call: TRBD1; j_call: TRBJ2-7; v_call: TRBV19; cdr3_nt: TGTGCCAGTAGGGACAGGGGTACCTACGAGCAGTACTTC; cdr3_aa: CASRDRGTYEQYF
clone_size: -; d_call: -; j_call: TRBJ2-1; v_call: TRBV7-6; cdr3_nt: TGTGCCAGCAGCTTAATGGGTAGAAACAATGAGCAGTTCTTC; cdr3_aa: CASSLMGRNNEQFF
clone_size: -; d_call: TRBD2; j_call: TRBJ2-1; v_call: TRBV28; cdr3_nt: TGTGCCAGCCCGCAAGGGAGGGGCACCTACAATGAGCAGTTCTTC; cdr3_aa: CASPQGRGTYNEQFF
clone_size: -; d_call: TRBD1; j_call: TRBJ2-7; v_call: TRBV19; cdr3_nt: TGTGCCAGTAGTATAGGGACAGGGCTGTCCTACGAGCAGTACTTC; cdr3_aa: CASSIGTGLSYEQYF
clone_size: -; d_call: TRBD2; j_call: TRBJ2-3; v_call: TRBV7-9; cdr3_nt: TGTGCCAGCAGCGTGTGGGGGGGACCTCTCGTTAGCACAGATACGCAGTATTTT; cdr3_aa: CASSVWGGPLVSTDTQYF
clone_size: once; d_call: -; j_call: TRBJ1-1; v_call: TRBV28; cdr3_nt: TGTGCCAGCAGTTTACCGCAGGGAGAAGCTTTCTTT; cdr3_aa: CASSLPQGEAFF
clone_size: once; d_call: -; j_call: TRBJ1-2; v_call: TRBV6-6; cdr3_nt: TGTGCCAGCAGTTCGGAGGGTTCCCTGAGTGGCTACACCTTC; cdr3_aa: CASSSEGSLSGYTF
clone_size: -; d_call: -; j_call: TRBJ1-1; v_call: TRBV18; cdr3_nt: TGTGCCAGCTCCAGGACACCAAACACTGAAGCTTTCTTT; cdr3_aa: CASSRTPNTEAFF
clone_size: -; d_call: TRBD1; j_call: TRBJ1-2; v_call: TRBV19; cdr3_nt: TGTGCCAGTAGTACTCCCGGGACAGGGCCCTATGGCTACACCTTC; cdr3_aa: CASSTPGTGPYGYTF
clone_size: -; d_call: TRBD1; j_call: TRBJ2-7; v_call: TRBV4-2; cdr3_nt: TGTGCCAGCAGCCAGACAGGGGGCGGGGGGTACGAGCAGTACTTC; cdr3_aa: CASSQTGGGGYEQYF
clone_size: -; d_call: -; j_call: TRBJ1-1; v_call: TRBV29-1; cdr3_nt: TGCAGCGTTTGGGGCAGGGTAGACACTGAAGCTTTCTTT; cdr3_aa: CSVWGRVDTEAFF
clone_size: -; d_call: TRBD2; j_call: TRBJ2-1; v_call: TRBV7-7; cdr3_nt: TGTGCTAGCAGCTTAGATAGCGGGGGGGCGAATGAGCAGTTCTTC; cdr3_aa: CASSLDSGGANEQFF
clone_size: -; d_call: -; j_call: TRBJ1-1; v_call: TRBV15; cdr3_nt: TGTGCCACCAGGACAAGGACCGGACAGAGGAACACTGAAGCTTTCTTT; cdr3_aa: CATRTRTGQRNTEAFF
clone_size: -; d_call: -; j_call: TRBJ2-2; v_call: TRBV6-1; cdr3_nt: TGTGCCAGCAGTGAACTACGGATGAACACCGGGGAGCTGTTTTTT; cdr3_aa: CASSELRMNTGELFF
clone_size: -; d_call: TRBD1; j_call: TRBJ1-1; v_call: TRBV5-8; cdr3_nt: TGTGCCAGCGCTGACGGGACAGGGGATATGAACACTGAAGCTTTCTTT; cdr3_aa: CASADGTGDMNTEAFF
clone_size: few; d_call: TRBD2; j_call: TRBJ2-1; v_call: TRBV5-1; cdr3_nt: TGCGCCAGCAGCTACGGGGGACTAGCGGAGCGAGGTGAGCAGTTCTTC; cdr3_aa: CASSYGGLAERGEQFF
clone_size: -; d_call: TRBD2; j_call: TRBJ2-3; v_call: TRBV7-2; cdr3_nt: TGTGCCAGCAGCACCGGGACTAGCGGGAGAAACACAGATACGCAGTATTTT; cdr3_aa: CASSTGTSGRNTDTQYF
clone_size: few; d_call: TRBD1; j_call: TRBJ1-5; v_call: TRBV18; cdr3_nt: TGTGCCAGCTCACCAACCCCGACAGGGGTTTACAATCAGCCCCAGCATTTT; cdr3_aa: CASSPTPTGVYNQPQHF
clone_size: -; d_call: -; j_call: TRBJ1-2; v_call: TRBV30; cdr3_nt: TGTGCCTGGAGTTCCCAGGTCGGTCGCTACACCTTC; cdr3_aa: CAWSSQVGRYTF
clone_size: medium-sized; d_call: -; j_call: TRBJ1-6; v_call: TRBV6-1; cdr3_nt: TGTGCCAGCAGTGAAGTCAGAGGTTCACCCCTCCACTTT; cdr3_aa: CASSEVRGSPLHF
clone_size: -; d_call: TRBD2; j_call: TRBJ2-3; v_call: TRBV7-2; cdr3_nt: TGTGCCAGCAGCCCCGGCAGCGGGGTAGCAGATACGCAGTATTTT; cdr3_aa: CASSPGSGVADTQYF
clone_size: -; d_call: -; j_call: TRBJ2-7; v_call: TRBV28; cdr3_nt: TGTGCCAGCAGTTCGTCGGGACCCCAGCGGGACGAGCAGTACTTC; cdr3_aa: CASSSSGPQRDEQYF